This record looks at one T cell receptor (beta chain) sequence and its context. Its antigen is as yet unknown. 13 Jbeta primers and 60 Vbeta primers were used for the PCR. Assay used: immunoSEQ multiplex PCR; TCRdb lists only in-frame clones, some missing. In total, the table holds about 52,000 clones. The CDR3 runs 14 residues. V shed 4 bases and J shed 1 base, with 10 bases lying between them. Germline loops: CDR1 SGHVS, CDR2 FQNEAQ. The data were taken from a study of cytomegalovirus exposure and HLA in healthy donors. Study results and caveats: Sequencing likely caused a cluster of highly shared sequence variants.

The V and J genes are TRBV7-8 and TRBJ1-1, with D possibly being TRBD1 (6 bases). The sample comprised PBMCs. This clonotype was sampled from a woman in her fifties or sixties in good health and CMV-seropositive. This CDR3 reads CASSSRTANTEAFF. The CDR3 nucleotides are TGTGCCAGCAGCTCGAGGACAGCGAACACTGAAGCTTTCTTT.